This T cell receptor (beta chain) was retrieved from a study of technical replicates of blood from a few donors. Germline assignment: CDR1 MNHNS and CDR2 SASEGT. Trimming shortened V by 3 bases and J by 0 bases, and 9 bases separated the two germline ends. The CDR3 is 14 residues long. Generated by immunoSEQ multiplex PCR, the TCRdb table keeps only in-frame clones and is missing some. The table has approximately 12,000 clones, 85% to 95% seen once. The chain links TRBV6-1 to TRBJ2-7, with D possibly being TRBD1 (6 bases). The receptor was derived from a human donor in good health. Sequencing was done on a sample of PBMCs. CDR3 amino acids: CASSDQGSSYEQYF. The CDR3 DNA reads as TGTGCCAGCAGTGATCAGGGGAGCTCCTACGAGCAGTACTTC.